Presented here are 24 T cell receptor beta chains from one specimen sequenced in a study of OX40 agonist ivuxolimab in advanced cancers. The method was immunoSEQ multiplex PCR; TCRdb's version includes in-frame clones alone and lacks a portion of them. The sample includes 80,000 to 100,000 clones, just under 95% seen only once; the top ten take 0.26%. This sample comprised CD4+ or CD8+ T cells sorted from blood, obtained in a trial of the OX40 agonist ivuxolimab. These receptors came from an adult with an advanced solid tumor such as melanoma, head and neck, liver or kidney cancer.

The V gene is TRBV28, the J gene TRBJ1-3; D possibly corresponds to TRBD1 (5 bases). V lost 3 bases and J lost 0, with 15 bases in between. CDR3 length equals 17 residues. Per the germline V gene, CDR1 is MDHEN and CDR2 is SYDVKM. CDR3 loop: CASSLRGAVLSGNTIYF. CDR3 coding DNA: TGTGCCAGCAGTTTGCGAGGGGCCGTGCTCTCTGGAAACACCATATATTTT.

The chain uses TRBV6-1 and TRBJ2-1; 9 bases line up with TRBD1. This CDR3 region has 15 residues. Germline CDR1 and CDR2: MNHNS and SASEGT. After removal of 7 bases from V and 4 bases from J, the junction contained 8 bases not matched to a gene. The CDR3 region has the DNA TGTGCCAGCACCTACGGACAGGGGTCGTACAATGAGCAGTTCTTC. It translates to CASTYGQGSYNEQFF.

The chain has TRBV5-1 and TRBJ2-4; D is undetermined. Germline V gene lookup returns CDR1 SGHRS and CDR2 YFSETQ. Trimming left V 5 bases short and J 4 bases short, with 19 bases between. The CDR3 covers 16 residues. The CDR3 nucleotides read TGCGCCAGCAGGAGAGGACCCGGAACGACAAAAAACATTCAGTACTTC. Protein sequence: CASRRGPGTTKNIQYF.

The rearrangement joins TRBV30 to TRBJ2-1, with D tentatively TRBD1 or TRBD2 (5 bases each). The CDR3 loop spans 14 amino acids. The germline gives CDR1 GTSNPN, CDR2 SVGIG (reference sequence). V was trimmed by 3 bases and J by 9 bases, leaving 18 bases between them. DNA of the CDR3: TGTGCCTGGAGCAAGGGGCTCAACGGGGTTGAGCAGTTCTTC. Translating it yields CAWSKGLNGVEQFF. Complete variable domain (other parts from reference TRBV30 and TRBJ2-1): SQTIHQWPATLVQPVGSPLSLECTVEGTSNPNLYWYRQAAGRGLQLLFYSVGIGQISSEVPQNLSASRPQDRQFILSSKKLLLSDSGFYLCAWSKGLNGVEQFFGPGTRLTVL.

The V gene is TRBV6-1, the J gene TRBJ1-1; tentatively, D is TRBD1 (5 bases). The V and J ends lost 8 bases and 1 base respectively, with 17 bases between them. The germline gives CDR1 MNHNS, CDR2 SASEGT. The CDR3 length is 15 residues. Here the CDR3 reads CASLLNTGWNTEAFF. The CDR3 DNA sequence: TGTGCCAGCCTCTTGAATACAGGCTGGAACACTGAAGCTTTCTTT.

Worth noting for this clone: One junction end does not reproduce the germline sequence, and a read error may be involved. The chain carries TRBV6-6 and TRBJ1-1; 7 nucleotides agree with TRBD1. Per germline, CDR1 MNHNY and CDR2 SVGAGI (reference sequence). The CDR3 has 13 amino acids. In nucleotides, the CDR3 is TGTGCCAGCAGGTACTCGACAGGGACTGAAGCTTTCTTT. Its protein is CASRYSTGTEAFF.

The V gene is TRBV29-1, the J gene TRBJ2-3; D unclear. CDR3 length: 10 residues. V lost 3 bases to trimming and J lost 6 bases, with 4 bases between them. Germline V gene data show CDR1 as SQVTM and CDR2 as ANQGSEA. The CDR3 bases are TGCAGCGTTGAGCGCGATACGCAGTATTTT. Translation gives CSVERDTQYF.

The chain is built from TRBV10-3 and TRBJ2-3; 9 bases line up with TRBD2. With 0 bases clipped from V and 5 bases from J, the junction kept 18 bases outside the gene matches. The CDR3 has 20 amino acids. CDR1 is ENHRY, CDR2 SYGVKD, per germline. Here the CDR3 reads CAISESVGGSGSWKVDTQYF. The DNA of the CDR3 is TGTGCCATCAGTGAGTCAGTCGGGGGTAGCGGGAGCTGGAAAGTAGATACGCAGTATTTT.

In DNA, the CDR3 is TGCGCCAGCAGCTTGTCCCCCAGCCTACAGGGGTTTTCGGGTAACTATGGCTACACCTTC. The encoded protein is CASSLSPSLQGFSGNYGYTF. J is TRBJ1-2 and V is TRBV5-1; 7 bases are shared with TRBD1. V gave up 1 base and J gave up 1 base; unmatched junction bases: 19. Germline values: CDR1 SGHRS, CDR2 YFSETQ. The CDR3 covers 20 residues.

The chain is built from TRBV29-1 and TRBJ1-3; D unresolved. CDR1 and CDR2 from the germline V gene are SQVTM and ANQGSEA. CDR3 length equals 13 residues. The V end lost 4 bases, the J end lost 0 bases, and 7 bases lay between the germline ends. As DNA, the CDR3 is TGCAGCGTTGGAGGGCGCTCTGGAAACACCATATATTTT. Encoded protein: CSVGGRSGNTIYF.

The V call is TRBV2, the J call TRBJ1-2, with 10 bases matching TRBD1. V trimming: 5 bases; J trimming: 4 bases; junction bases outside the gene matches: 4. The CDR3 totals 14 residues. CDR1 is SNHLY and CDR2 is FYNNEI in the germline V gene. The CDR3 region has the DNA TGTGCCAGCAGTCGGGACAGGGGAATCTATGGCTACACCTTC. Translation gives CASSRDRGIYGYTF.

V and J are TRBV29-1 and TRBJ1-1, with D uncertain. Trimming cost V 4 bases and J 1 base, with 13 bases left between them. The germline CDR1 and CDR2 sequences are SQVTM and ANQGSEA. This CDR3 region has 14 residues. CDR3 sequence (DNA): TGCAGCGTTGTCCTCAGGCGTGGGAACACTGAAGCTTTCTTT. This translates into CSVVLRRGNTEAFF.

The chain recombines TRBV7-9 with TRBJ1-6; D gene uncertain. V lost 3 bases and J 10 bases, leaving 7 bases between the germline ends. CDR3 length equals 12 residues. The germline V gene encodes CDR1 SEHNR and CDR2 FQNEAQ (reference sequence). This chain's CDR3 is CASSFGDSPLHF. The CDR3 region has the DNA TGTGCCAGCAGCTTCGGTGACTCACCCCTCCACTTT.

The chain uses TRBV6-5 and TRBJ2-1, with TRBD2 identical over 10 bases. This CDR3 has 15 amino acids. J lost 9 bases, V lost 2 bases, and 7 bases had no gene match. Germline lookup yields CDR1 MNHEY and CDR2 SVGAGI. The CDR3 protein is CASSYVAGGDGEQFF. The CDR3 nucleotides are TGTGCCAGCAGTTACGTAGCGGGGGGAGACGGTGAGCAGTTCTTC.

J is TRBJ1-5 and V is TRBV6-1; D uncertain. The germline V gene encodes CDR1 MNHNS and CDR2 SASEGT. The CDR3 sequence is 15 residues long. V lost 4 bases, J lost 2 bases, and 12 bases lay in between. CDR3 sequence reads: CASSVVGIGNQPQHF. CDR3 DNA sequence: TGTGCCAGCAGTGTAGTAGGGATCGGCAATCAGCCCCAGCATTTT.

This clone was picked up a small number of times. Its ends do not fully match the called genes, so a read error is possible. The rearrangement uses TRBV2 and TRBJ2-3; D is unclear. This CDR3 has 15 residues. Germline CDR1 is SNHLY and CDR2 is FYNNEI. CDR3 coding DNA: TGTGCCAGCAATGAAGGGAACTTTACGCCAGATACGCAGTATTTT. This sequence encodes CASNEGNFTPDTQYF.

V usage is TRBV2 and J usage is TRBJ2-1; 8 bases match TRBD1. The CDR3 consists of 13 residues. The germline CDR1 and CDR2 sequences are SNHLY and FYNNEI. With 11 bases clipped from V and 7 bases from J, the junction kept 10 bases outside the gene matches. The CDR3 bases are TGTGCCGGTGTGACAGGGGTCGTGAATGAGCAGTTCTTC. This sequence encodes CAGVTGVVNEQFF.

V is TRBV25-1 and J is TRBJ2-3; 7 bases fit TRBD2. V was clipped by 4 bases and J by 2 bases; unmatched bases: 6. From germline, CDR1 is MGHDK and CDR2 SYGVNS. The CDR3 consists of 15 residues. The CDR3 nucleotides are TGTGCCAGCAGTGCGATGCGGGGGAACACAGATACGCAGTATTTT. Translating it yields CASSAMRGNTDTQYF.

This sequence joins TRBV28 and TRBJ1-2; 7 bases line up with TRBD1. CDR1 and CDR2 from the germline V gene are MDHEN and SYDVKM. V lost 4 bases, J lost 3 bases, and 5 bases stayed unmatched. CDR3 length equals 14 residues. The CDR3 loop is CASSWGRGYYGYTF. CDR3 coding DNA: TGTGCCAGCAGTTGGGGCAGGGGGTACTATGGCTACACCTTC.

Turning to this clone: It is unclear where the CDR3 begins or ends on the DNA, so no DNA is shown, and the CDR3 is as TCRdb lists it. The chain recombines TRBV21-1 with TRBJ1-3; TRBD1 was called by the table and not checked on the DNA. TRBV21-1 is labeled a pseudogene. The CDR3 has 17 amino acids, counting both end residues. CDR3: CASSKALFWGRGNTIYF.

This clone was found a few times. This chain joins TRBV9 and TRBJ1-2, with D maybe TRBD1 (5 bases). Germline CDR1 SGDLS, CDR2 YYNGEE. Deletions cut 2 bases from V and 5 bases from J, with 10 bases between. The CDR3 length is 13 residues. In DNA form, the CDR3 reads TGTGCCAGCAGCGTGGGGCCGAGTTATGGCTACACCTTC. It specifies CASSVGPSYGYTF.

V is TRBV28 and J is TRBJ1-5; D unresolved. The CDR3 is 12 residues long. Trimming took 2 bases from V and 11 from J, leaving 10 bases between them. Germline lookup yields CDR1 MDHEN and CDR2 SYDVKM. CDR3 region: CASSLVRWAQHF. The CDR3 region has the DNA TGTGCCAGCAGTTTAGTTAGGTGGGCCCAGCATTTT.

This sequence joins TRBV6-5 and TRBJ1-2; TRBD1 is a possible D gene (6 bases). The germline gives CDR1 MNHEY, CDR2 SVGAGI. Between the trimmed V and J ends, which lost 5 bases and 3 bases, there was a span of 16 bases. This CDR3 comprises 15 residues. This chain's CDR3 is CASSLGGGSDYGYTF. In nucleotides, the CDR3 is TGTGCCAGCAGTCTGGGGGGGGGCTCTGACTATGGCTACACCTTC.

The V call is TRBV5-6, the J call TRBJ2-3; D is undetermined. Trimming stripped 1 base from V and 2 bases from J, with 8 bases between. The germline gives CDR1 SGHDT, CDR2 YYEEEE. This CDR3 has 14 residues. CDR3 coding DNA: TGTGCCAGCAGCTTGAGAGCGTACACAGATACGCAGTATTTT. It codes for CASSLRAYTDTQYF.